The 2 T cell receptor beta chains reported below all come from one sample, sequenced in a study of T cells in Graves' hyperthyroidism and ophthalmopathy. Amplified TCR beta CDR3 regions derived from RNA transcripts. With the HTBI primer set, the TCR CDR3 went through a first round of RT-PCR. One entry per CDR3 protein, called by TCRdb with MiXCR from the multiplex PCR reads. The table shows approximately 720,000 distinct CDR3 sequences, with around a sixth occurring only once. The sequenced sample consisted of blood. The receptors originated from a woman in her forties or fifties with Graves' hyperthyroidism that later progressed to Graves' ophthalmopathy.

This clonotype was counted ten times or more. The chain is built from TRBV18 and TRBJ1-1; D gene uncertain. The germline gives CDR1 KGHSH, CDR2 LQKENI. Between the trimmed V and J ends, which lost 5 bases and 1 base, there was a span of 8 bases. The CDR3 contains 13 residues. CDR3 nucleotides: TGTGCCAGCTCAACAGAACCGAACACTGAAGCTTTCTTT. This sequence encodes CASSTEPNTEAFF.

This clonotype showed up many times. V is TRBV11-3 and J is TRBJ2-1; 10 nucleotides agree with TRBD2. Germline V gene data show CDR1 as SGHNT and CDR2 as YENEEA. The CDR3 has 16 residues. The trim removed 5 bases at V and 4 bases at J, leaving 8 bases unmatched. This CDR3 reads CASSTEGLASYNEQFF. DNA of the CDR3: TGTGCCAGCAGCACCGAGGGACTAGCGAGTTACAATGAGCAGTTCTTC.